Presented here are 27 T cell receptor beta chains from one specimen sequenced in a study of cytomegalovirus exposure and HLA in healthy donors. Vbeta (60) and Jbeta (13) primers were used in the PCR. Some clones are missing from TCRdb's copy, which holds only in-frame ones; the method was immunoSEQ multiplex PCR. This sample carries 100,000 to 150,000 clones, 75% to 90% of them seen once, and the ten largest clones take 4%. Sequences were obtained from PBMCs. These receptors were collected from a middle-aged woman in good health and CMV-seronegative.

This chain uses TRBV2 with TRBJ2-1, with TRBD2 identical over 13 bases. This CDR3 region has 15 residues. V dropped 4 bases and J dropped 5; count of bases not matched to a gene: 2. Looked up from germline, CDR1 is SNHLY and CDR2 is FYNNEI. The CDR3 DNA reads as TGTGCCAGCAGTGTCGGGACTAGCGGGGACAATGAGCAGTTCTTC. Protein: CASSVGTSGDNEQFF.

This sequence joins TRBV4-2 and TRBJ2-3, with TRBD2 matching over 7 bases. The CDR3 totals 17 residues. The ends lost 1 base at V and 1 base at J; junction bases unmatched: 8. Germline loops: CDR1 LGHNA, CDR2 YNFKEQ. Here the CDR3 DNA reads TGTGCCAGCAGCCAAGTCGGGTTTGGGGGGGGCACAGATACGCAGTATTTT. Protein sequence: CASSQVGFGGGTDTQYF.

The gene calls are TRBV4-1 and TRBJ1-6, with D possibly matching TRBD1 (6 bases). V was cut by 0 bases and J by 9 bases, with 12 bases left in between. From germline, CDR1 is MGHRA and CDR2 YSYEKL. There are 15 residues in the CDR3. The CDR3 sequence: CASSQESGAGSPLHF. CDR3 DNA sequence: TGCGCCAGCAGCCAAGAATCAGGGGCCGGTTCACCCCTCCACTTT.

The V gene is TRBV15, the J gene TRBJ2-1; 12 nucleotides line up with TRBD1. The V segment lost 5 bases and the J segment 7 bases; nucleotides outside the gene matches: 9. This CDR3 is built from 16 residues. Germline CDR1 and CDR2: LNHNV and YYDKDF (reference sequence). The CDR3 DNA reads TGTGCCACCAGCCAAGGGGGGGACAGGGGGCTTAATGAGCAGTTCTTC. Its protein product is CATSQGGDRGLNEQFF.

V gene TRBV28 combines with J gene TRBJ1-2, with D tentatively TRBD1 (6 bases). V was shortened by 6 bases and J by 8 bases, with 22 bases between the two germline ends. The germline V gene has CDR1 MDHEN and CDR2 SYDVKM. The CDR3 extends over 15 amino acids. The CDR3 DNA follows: TGTGCCAGCAGCGAGACTTTACAGGGCCGGAGGGGCTACACCTTC. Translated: CASSETLQGRRGYTF.

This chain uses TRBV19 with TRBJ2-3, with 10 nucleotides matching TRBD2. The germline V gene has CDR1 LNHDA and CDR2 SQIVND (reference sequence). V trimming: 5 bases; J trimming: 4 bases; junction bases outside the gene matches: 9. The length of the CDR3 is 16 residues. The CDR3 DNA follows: TGTGCCAGTAGTTCAGGGGGTAGCGGGAGGTCAGATACGCAGTATTTT. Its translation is CASSSGGSGRSDTQYF.

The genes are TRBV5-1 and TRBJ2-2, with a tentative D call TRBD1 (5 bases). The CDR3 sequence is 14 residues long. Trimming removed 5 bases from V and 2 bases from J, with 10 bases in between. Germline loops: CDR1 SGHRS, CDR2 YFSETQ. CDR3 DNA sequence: TGCGCCAGCAGTCCAGGGTCAAACACCGGGGAGCTGTTTTTT. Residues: CASSPGSNTGELFF.

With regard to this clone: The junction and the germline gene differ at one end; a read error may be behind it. The CDR3 loop reads CSSSFPLAGESYNEQFF. The CDR3, as DNA: TGTTCCAGCAGCTTCCCTTTAGCGGGAGAGTCCTACAATGAGCAGTTCTTC. V and J are TRBV7-9 and TRBJ2-1, with 9 nucleotides matching TRBD2. The germline CDR1 and CDR2 sequences are SEHNR and FQNEAQ (reference sequence). CDR3 size: 17 residues.

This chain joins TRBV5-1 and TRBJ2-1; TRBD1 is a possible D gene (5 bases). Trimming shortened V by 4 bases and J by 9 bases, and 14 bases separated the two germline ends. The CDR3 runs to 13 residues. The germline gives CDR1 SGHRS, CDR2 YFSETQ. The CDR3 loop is CASSTDGRGEQFF. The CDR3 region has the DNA TGCGCCAGCAGCACGGACGGAAGGGGTGAGCAGTTCTTC.

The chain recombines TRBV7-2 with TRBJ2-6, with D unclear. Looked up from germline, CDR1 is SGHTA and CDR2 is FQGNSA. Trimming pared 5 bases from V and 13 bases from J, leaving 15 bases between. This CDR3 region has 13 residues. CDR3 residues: CASSAHIARVLTF. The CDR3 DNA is TGTGCCAGCAGCGCACACATCGCGAGGGTCCTGACTTTC.

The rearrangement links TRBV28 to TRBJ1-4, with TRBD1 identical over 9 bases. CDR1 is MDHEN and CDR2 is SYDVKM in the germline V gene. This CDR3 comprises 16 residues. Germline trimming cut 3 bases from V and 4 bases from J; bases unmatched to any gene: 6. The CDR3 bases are TGTGCCAGCAGTTTGCACAGGGGGCCGATTAATGAAAAACTGTTTTTT. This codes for CASSLHRGPINEKLFF.

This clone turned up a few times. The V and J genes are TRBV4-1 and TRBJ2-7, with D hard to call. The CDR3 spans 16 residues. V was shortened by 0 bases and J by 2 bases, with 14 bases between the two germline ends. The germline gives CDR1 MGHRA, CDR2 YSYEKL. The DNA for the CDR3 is TGCGCCAGCAGCCAAGAGTTAACAGTGAATACCTACGAGCAGTACTTC. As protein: CASSQELTVNTYEQYF.

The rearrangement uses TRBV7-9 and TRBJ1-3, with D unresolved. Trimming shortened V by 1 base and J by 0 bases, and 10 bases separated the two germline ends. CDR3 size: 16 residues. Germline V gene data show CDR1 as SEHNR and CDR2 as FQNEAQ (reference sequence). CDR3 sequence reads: CASSLDSPNSGNTIYF. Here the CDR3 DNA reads TGTGCCAGCAGCTTAGATAGTCCTAACTCTGGAAACACCATATATTTT. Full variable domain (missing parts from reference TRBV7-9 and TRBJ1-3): DTGVSQNPRHKITKRGQNVTFRCDPISEHNRLYWYRQTLGQGPEFLTYFQNEAQLEKSRLLSDRFSAERPKGSFSTLEIQRTEQGDSAMYLCASSLDSPNSGNTIYFGEGSWLTVV.

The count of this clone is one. The CDR3 is CATGGNSGANVLTF. The CDR3 DNA follows: TGTGCCACAGGGGGAAACTCTGGGGCCAACGTCCTGACTTTC. The chain joins TRBV5-6 to TRBJ2-6, with 7 nucleotides matching TRBD1. The CDR3 is 14 residues long. Germline assignment: CDR1 SGHDT and CDR2 YYEEEE. The J segment lost 0 bases and the V segment lost 9 bases, leaving 3 bases of the junction unmatched.

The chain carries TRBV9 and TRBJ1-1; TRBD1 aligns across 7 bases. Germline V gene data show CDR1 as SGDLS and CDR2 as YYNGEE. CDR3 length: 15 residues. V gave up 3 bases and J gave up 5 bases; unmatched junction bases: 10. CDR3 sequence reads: CASSERWTGLTEAFF. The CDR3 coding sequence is TGTGCCAGCAGCGAACGGTGGACAGGTCTAACTGAAGCTTTCTTT.

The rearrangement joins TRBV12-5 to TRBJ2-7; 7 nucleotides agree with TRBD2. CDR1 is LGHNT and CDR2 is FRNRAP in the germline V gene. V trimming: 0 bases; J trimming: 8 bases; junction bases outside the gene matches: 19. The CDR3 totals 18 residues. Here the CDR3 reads CASGLVRLLREREKKQYF. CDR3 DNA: TGTGCTAGTGGTTTGGTACGTCTCTTACGAGAGCGGGAAAAAAAGCAGTACTTC.

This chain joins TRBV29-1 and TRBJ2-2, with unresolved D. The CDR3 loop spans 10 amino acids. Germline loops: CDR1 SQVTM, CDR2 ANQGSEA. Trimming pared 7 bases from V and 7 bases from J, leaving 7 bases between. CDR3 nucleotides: TGCAGCGCCGGAGTCGGGGAGCTGTTTTTT. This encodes CSAGVGELFF.

CDR3 loop: CASSETGNTEAFF. CDR3 nucleotide sequence: TGTGCCAGCTCGGAGACAGGGAATACTGAAGCTTTCTTT. The rearrangement uses TRBV18 and TRBJ1-1; 7 bases fit TRBD1. V was pared by 6 bases and J by 5 bases, with 6 bases of the junction left unmatched. Germline CDR1 and CDR2: KGHSH and LQKENI. The CDR3 is 13 residues long. Complete variable domain (other parts from reference TRBV18 and TRBJ1-1): NAGVMQNPRHLVRRRGQEARLRCSPMKGHSHVYWYRQLPEEGLKFMVYLQKENIIDESGMPKERFSAEFPKEGPSILRIQQVVRGDSAAYFCASSETGNTEAFFGQGTRLTVV.

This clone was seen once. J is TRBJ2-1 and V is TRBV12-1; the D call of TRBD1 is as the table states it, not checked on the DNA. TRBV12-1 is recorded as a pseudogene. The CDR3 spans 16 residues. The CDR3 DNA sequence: TGTGCCAGCAGCCCCTCACAGGGGGCTATCAACAATGAGCAGTTCTTC. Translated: CASSPSQGAINNEQFF.

CDR3 nucleotide sequence: TGTGCCAGCAGCCCGACCTCGGGTAGGGGCAAAAACATTCAGTACTTC. Translating gives CASSPTSGRGKNIQYF. The chain carries TRBV4-2 and TRBJ2-4; tentatively, D is TRBD1 (5 bases). Per germline, CDR1 LGHNA and CDR2 YNFKEQ. With 4 bases removed from V and 3 bases from J, the gap between germline ends came to 16 bases. CDR3 length equals 16 residues.

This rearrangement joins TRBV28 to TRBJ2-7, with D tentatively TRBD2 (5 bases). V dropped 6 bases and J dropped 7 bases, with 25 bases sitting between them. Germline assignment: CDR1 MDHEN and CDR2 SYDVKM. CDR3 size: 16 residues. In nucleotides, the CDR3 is TGTGCCAGCAGCCCATCCGGGCGCGGGCTCTTAGGGGAGCAGTACTTC. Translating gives CASSPSGRGLLGEQYF.

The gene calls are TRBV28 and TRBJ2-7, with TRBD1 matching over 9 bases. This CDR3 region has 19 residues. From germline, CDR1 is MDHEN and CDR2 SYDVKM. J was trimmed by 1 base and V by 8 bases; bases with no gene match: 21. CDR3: CASESTRGQGGGWSYEQYF. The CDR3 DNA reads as TGTGCCAGCGAATCTACCCGGGGACAGGGTGGGGGTTGGTCCTACGAGCAGTACTTC.

The CDR3 loop is CAISETQGAYYGYTF. CDR3 in DNA: TGTGCCATCAGTGAGACCCAGGGCGCTTACTATGGCTACACCTTC. The chain carries TRBV10-3 and TRBJ1-2, with D possibly TRBD1 on 5 matching bases. Germline assignment: CDR1 ENHRY and CDR2 SYGVKD. Trimming shortened V by 2 bases and J by 3 bases, and 13 bases separated the two germline ends. This CDR3 is 15 amino acids long.

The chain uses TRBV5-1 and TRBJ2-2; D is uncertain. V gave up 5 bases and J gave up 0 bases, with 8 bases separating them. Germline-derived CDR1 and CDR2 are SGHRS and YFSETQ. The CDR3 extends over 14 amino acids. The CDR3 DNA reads TGCGCCAGCAGATTTGCGGCGAACACCGGGGAGCTGTTTTTT. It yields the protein CASRFAANTGELFF. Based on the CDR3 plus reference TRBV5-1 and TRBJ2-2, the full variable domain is KAGVTQTPRYLIKTRGQQVTLSCSPISGHRSVSWYQQTPGQGLQFLFEYFSETQRNKGNFPGRFSGRQFSNSRSEMNVSTLELGDSALYLCASRFAANTGELFFGEGSRLTVL.

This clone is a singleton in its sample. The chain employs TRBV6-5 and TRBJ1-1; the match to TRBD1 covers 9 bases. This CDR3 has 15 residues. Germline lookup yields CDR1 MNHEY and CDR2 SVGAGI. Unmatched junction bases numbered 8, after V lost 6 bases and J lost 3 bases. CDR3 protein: CASRTNRGPHTEAFF. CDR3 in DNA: TGTGCCAGCAGGACAAACAGGGGGCCGCACACTGAAGCTTTCTTT.

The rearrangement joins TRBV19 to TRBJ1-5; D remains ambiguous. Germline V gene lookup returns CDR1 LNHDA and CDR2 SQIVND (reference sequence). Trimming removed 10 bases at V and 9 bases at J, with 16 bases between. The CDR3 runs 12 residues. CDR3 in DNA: TGTGCCACCCAGGCACCTGGGCTGCCCCAGCATTTT. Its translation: CATQAPGLPQHF.

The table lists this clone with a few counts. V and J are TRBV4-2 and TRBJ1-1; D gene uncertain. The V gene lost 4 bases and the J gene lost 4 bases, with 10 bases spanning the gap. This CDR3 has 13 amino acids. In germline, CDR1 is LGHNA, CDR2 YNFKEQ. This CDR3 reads CASSPQLGTEAFF. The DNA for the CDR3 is TGTGCCAGCAGCCCCCAACTTGGCACTGAAGCTTTCTTT.